The entry below describes one TCR beta chain. The second PCR ran roughly 7 to 11 cycles with a sample-barcoded 5' primer and J-beta primers. TCRdb independently ran MiXCR on the 5' RACE reads; one entry per CDR3 protein. The table shows 700,000 to 900,000 distinct CDR3 sequences, with roughly 53% occurring only once. The data originate from a study of blood T cells in healthy people across ages. Material: blood. The source of this sequence is an elderly man in good health.

The DNA of the CDR3 is TGTGCCAGCAGGCCCTGGGACGGCTCAACTAATGAAAAACTGTTTTTT. Its translation is CASRPWDGSTNEKLFF. This chain connects TRBV6-6 to TRBJ1-4; TRBD1 might be the D (5 bases). The CDR3 consists of 16 residues. In germline, CDR1 is MNHNY, CDR2 SVGAGI (reference sequence). The V end was cut by 6 bases, the J end by 0 bases, with 14 bases between.